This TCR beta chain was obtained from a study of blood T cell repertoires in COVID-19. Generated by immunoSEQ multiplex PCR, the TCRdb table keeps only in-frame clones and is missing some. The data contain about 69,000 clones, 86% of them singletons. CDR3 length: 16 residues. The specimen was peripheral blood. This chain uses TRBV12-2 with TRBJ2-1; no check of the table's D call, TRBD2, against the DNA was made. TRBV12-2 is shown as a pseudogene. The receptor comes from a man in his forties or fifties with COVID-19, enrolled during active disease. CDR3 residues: CASRLVRTSKYNEQFF. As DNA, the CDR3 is TGTGCAAGTCGCTTAGTTAGGACTAGCAAGTACAATGAGCAGTTCTTC.